A selection of T cell receptor beta chains follows, all from one sample in a study of shared clonotypes between healthy human individuals. TCRdb's table, derived via immunoSEQ multiplex PCR, lists solely in-frame clones and lacks some. The profile shows millions of clones, approximately 95% of them singletons. The sequenced material came from naive CD8+ T cells sorted from blood. These receptor sequences come from a man younger than 35 in good health. CDR3s include the opening cysteine and the closing phenylalanine or tryptophan. The D gene is left open where the match is weak. Where a row states a size, it is once, few, many or the class of an expanded clone; other rows omit it.

D: -; size: -; J: TRBJ2-2; V: TRBV4-1; DNA: TGCGCCAGCAGCCAAGAGTCGTCAACAGCCGCCACCGGGGAGCTGTTTTTT; CDR3: CASSQESSTAATGELFF
D: TRBD1; size: -; J: TRBJ1-1; V: TRBV11-2; DNA: TGTGCCAGCAGCTCTTCGACAGGGATGAACACTGAAGCTTTCTTT; CDR3: CASSSSTGMNTEAFF
D: -; size: -; J: TRBJ1-5; V: TRBV25-1; DNA: TGTGCCAGCAGTAAGACCGGTAGCAATCAGCCCCAGCATTTT; CDR3: CASSKTGSNQPQHF
D: TRBD1; size: -; J: TRBJ2-5; V: TRBV7-6; DNA: TGTGCCAGCAGCCCGGAGCCGGGACAGGGAGAGACCCAGTACTTC; CDR3: CASSPEPGQGETQYF
D: -; size: -; J: TRBJ2-7; V: TRBV11-2; DNA: TGTGCCAGCAGCCTAGTGACTCTAGGCGAGCAGTACTTC; CDR3: CASSLVTLGEQYF
D: TRBD1; size: -; J: TRBJ2-7; V: TRBV27; DNA: TGTGCCAGCACCCGGGACAGGGGCTGGGGCGAGCAGTACTTC; CDR3: CASTRDRGWGEQYF
D: -; size: -; J: TRBJ2-1; V: TRBV4-3; DNA: TGCGCCAGCAGCCAAAACGTAGCGGAAAGCTCCTACAATGAGCAGTTCTTC; CDR3: CASSQNVAESSYNEQFF
D: -; size: -; J: TRBJ2-7; V: TRBV27; DNA: TGTGCCAGCAGTTACAGGGACGGATACGAGCAGTACTTC; CDR3: CASSYRDGYEQYF
D: -; size: -; J: TRBJ1-3; V: TRBV4-2; DNA: TGTGCCAGCAGCCAAGCTGGGTTTGGAAACACCATATATTTT; CDR3: CASSQAGFGNTIYF
D: TRBD2; size: -; J: TRBJ2-7; V: TRBV28; DNA: TGTGCCAGCAGTGTCCCAGCGGGGGGGCTTCCTTCTCGGGACGAGCAGTACTTC; CDR3: CASSVPAGGLPSRDEQYF
D: TRBD1; size: -; J: TRBJ2-7; V: TRBV6-5; DNA: TGTGCCAGCAGATTGGACAGGGTCCCCTACGAGCAGTACTTC; CDR3: CASRLDRVPYEQYF
D: -; size: -; J: TRBJ1-4; V: TRBV5-4; DNA: TGTGCCAGCAGCTTTCGTGGTAATGAAAAACTGTTTTTT; CDR3: CASSFRGNEKLFF
D: TRBD1; size: -; J: TRBJ2-1; V: TRBV9; DNA: TGTGCCAGCAGCGTAGAGGGCGCCAGGGGGCTGTACAATGAGCAGTTCTTC; CDR3: CASSVEGARGLYNEQFF
D: -; size: -; J: TRBJ2-1; V: TRBV5-6; DNA: TGTGCCAGCAGCCCAGGGGACTCCTACAATGAGCAGTTCTTC; CDR3: CASSPGDSYNEQFF
D: -; size: -; J: TRBJ2-7; V: TRBV7-6; DNA: TGTGCCAGCAGCCGGGCGATGGGTCACTTCTACGAGCAGTACTTC; CDR3: CASSRAMGHFYEQYF
D: -; size: -; J: TRBJ2-2; V: TRBV11-2; DNA: TGTGCCAGCACCTTTACCGGGGAGCTGTTTTTT; CDR3: CASTFTGELFF
D: -; size: -; J: TRBJ2-2; V: TRBV7-9; DNA: TGTGCCAGCAGCTTAGCTGGGACCGGAAACACCGGGGAGCTGTTTTTT; CDR3: CASSLAGTGNTGELFF
D: TRBD2; size: once; J: TRBJ2-1; V: TRBV5-1; DNA: TGCGCCAGCAGCTTGGACCTAGCGGCGGAGGACAATGAGCAGTTCTTC; CDR3: CASSLDLAAEDNEQFF
D: -; size: -; J: TRBJ2-3; V: TRBV6-6; DNA: TGTGCCAGCAGTTGGAAAGGACCTCTTAGCACAGATACGCAGTATTTT; CDR3: CASSWKGPLSTDTQYF
D: TRBD2; size: -; J: TRBJ2-1; V: TRBV5-1; DNA: TGCGCCAGCTCCCCGACTAGCGGGTTCTACAATGAGCAGTTCTTC; CDR3: CASSPTSGFYNEQFF
D: -; size: -; J: TRBJ1-1; V: TRBV28; DNA: TGTGCCAGCAGTTTAGAGGGGACGGTGAACACTGAAGCTTTCTTT; CDR3: CASSLEGTVNTEAFF
D: -; size: -; J: TRBJ1-2; V: TRBV2; DNA: TGTGCCAGCAGTGAAAGTCAGGGTCGTCGAGGCTACACCTTC; CDR3: CASSESQGRRGYTF
D: TRBD1; size: -; J: TRBJ2-7; V: TRBV7-9; DNA: TGTGCCAGCAGCGGCAGGGGGATCCCCAACGAGCAGTACTTC; CDR3: CASSGRGIPNEQYF
D: -; size: -; J: TRBJ2-3; V: TRBV4-1; DNA: TGCGCCAGCAGCCCTCACTACGGGGGGCTCTCAGATACGCAGTATTTT; CDR3: CASSPHYGGLSDTQYF
D: TRBD2; size: -; J: TRBJ2-7; V: TRBV5-1; DNA: TGCGCCAGCAGCTTGGTTAGCGGGAGTAACGAGCAGTACTTC; CDR3: CASSLVSGSNEQYF
D: TRBD2; size: once; J: TRBJ2-7; V: TRBV27; DNA: TGTGCCAGCCGGGGGGAAGGGTTTCCCTACGAGCAGTACTTC; CDR3: CASRGEGFPYEQYF
D: -; size: -; J: TRBJ2-1; V: TRBV19; DNA: TGTGCCACCGATACCCAGGGAAGCGAGCAGTTCTTC; CDR3: CATDTQGSEQFF
D: TRBD1; size: -; J: TRBJ2-3; V: TRBV19; DNA: TGTGCCAGTAGTTTAGACAGGGAGAGACCAGATACGCAGTATTTT; CDR3: CASSLDRERPDTQYF
D: -; size: -; J: TRBJ1-2; V: TRBV30; DNA: TGTGCCTGGAGCTCGGTGGGTTTGATGCACTATGGCTACACCTTC; CDR3: CAWSSVGLMHYGYTF
D: -; size: -; J: TRBJ1-1; V: TRBV27; DNA: TGTGCCAGCAGTTTACGGAGGGATGGGTACACTGAAGCTTTCTTT; CDR3: CASSLRRDGYTEAFF
D: TRBD1; size: -; J: TRBJ1-5; V: TRBV27; DNA: TGTGCCAGCCGACAGGGGGCTTCGTCTCAGCCCCAGCATTTT; CDR3: CASRQGASSQPQHF
D: -; size: -; J: TRBJ2-3; V: TRBV6-6; DNA: TGTGCCAGCACCCTGGAGGGCCTGGCAGATACGCAGTATTTT; CDR3: CASTLEGLADTQYF
D: -; size: -; J: TRBJ2-1; V: TRBV6-5; DNA: TGTGCCAGCAGTTACTCGATCGGGGAAAAATACAATGAGCAGTTCTTC; CDR3: CASSYSIGEKYNEQFF
D: -; size: -; J: TRBJ1-5; V: TRBV6-5; DNA: TGTGCCAGCAGTTACGGGCTCAATCAGCCCCAGCATTTT; CDR3: CASSYGLNQPQHF
D: TRBD2; size: -; J: TRBJ2-3; V: TRBV2; DNA: TGTGCCAGCCTAGCGGGGGGCTCAGATACGCAGTATTTT; CDR3: CASLAGGSDTQYF
D: TRBD2; size: -; J: TRBJ2-1; V: TRBV7-6; DNA: TGTGCCAGCAGCTTAGTAGTGGGAGGGAGCTCCTACAATGAGCAGTTCTTC; CDR3: CASSLVVGGSSYNEQFF
D: -; size: once; J: TRBJ1-2; V: TRBV15; DNA: TGTGCCACCAGCAGAGGCACCCGCTATGGCTACACCTTC; CDR3: CATSRGTRYGYTF
D: TRBD1; size: -; J: TRBJ1-5; V: TRBV27; DNA: TGTGCCAGCAGTTCGGGACAGGGGGTTCAGCCCCAGCATTTT; CDR3: CASSSGQGVQPQHF
D: -; size: -; J: TRBJ1-6; V: TRBV9; DNA: TGTGCCAGCAGCGCCCCCGGAGGGTACGATAATTCACCCCTCCACTTT; CDR3: CASSAPGGYDNSPLHF
D: -; size: -; J: TRBJ1-1; V: TRBV7-9; DNA: TGTGCCAGCAGCTTAGACGGGACTTACACTGAAGCTTTCTTT; CDR3: CASSLDGTYTEAFF
D: -; size: -; J: TRBJ2-3; V: TRBV10-3; DNA: TGTGCCATCAGTGAGTATGGGTTAGATACGCAGTATTTT; CDR3: CAISEYGLDTQYF
D: TRBD1; size: -; J: TRBJ1-4; V: TRBV27; DNA: TGTGCCAGCAGTTCGGGGACAGGGGGCCGTGAAAAACTGTTTTTT; CDR3: CASSSGTGGREKLFF
D: -; size: once; J: TRBJ1-1; V: TRBV7-2; DNA: TGTGCCAGCAGCAGTGGGGATTCGAACACTGAAGCTTTCTTT; CDR3: CASSSGDSNTEAFF
D: TRBD2; size: -; J: TRBJ2-1; V: TRBV7-9; DNA: TGTGCCAGCAGCCTTAGCGGGGGGGCCGGAAATGAGCAGTTCTTC; CDR3: CASSLSGGAGNEQFF